The source of this T cell receptor (beta chain) is a study of human T cells and chemical hapten exposure. V shed 3 bases and J 4 bases; nucleotides not matched to a gene: 18. Germline V CDR1 and CDR2: DFQATT, SNEGSKA (reference sequence). The CDR3 loop spans 18 amino acids. TCRdb re-derived calls from the RACE reads in MiXCR, one entry per CDR3 protein. The sample shows 330,000 or so distinct CDR3 sequences, 6% to 7% of them seen only once. Time point defined: patch test 2, 6 weeks after DPC sensitization. The treatment is: therapeutic diphenylcyclopropenone sensitization with weekly scalp DPC. Suited to DPC and affected by alopecia, the donors ranged from 18 to 70 years old.

The source is a woman aged 18-35 years with alopecia areata. Some clones in this sample may be carry-over from other donors' samples. The chain employs TRBV20-1 and TRBJ2-1, with 7 bases aligning to TRBD1. Sequences were derived from whole blood, sampled in connection with sensitization to the hapten diphenylcyclopropenone (DPC). The CDR3 nucleotides read TGCAGTGCTAGTTCGGAGACAGGGAATAGGATTGTTTACAATGAGCAGTTCTTC. Translating it yields CSASSETGNRIVYNEQFF.